The rows below give T cell receptor beta chains drawn from one sample of a study of Ad26.COV2.S vaccination and SARS-CoV-2 variants. This table comes from immunoSEQ multiplex PCR, and its TCRdb copy is limited to in-frame clones, with some not included. The sample has under 600,000 clones; roughly nine tenths are singletons. The source material was peripheral blood, sampled in a trial of Ad26.COV2.S vaccine versus placebo. The receptor source for this set is a person between 18 and 65 years old who received the Ad26.COV2.S COVID-19 vaccine or a placebo. Each CDR3 is given with its conserved first and last residue. The D gene is left open where the match is weak. Clone size is stated in some rows and not others, as once, few, many or a class when expanded.

D gene: TRBD1; V gene: TRBV5-1; J gene: TRBJ2-3; clone size: .; CDR3 protein: CASSLATGGDTQYF; CDR3 DNA: TGCGCCAGCAGCTTGGCGACAGGGGGTGATACGCAGTATTTT
D gene: .; V gene: TRBV4-1; J gene: TRBJ1-1; clone size: .; CDR3 protein: CASSQVPRQFSSEAFF; CDR3 DNA: TGCGCCAGCAGCCAAGTTCCCAGGCAGTTCAGTTCTGAAGCTTTCTTT
D gene: TRBD1; V gene: TRBV27; J gene: TRBJ1-6; clone size: .; CDR3 protein: CASRDRGLRSPLHF; CDR3 DNA: TGTGCCAGCAGGGACAGGGGACTACGTTCACCCCTCCACTTT
D gene: TRBD2; V gene: TRBV28; J gene: TRBJ2-7; clone size: .; CDR3 protein: CASSLVRLAAQYF; CDR3 DNA: TGTGCCAGCAGTTTAGTGCGACTAGCGGCGCAGTACTTC
D gene: TRBD2; V gene: TRBV18; J gene: TRBJ2-1; clone size: .; CDR3 protein: CASSPPKRGGYNEQFF; CDR3 DNA: TGTGCCAGCTCGCCCCCCAAGCGGGGGGGGTACAATGAGCAGTTCTTC
D gene: .; V gene: TRBV21-1; J gene: TRBJ2-1; clone size: once; CDR3 protein: CASSKGAHGGMALAGKEEQFF; CDR3 DNA: TGTGCCAGCAGCAAAGGGGCCCACGGGGGAATGGCTCTAGCGGGAAAGGAAGAGCAGTTCTTC
D gene: .; V gene: TRBV6-2/TRBV6-3; J gene: TRBJ2-7; clone size: .; CDR3 protein: CASRSSGSSYEQYF; CDR3 DNA: TGTGCCAGCCGTTCCAGCGGATCCTCCTACGAGCAGTACTTC
D gene: .; V gene: TRBV4-2; J gene: TRBJ2-1; clone size: .; CDR3 protein: CASSQDWNEQFF; CDR3 DNA: TGTGCCAGCAGCCAAGATTGGAATGAGCAGTTCTTC
D gene: TRBD2; V gene: TRBV9; J gene: TRBJ2-3; clone size: .; CDR3 protein: CASSVFSGGGDTQYF; CDR3 DNA: TGTGCCAGCAGCGTCTTTAGCGGGGGTGGAGATACGCAGTATTTT
D gene: .; V gene: TRBV30; J gene: TRBJ2-1; clone size: once; CDR3 protein: CAWSVGMVGEQFF; CDR3 DNA: TGTGCCTGGAGTGTAGGGATGGTGGGTGAGCAGTTCTTC
D gene: TRBD2; V gene: TRBV15; J gene: TRBJ2-1; clone size: few; CDR3 protein: CATSREREGPNEQFF; CDR3 DNA: TGTGCCACCAGCAGAGAGCGGGAGGGCCCCAATGAGCAGTTCTTC
D gene: TRBD1; V gene: TRBV5-1; J gene: TRBJ2-4; clone size: once; CDR3 protein: CASSPRQGGNIQYF; CDR3 DNA: TGCGCCAGCAGCCCCCGACAGGGGGGAAACATTCAGTACTTC
D gene: .; V gene: TRBV2; J gene: TRBJ2-7; clone size: .; CDR3 protein: CASSESRGSEQYF; CDR3 DNA: TGTGCCAGCAGTGAAAGCCGAGGAAGCGAGCAGTACTTC
D gene: .; V gene: TRBV4-1; J gene: TRBJ2-5; clone size: .; CDR3 protein: CASSQARGGSETQYF; CDR3 DNA: TGCGCCAGCAGCCAAGCGAGGGGGGGCAGCGAGACCCAGTACTTC
D gene: .; V gene: TRBV13; J gene: TRBJ2-1; clone size: .; CDR3 protein: CASRYPPGIKGNEQFF; CDR3 DNA: TGTGCCAGCAGATACCCCCCCGGGATCAAGGGAAATGAGCAGTTCTTC
D gene: TRBD1; V gene: TRBV3-1/TRBV3-2; J gene: TRBJ1-1; clone size: .; CDR3 protein: CASSLNRGVTEAFF; CDR3 DNA: TGTGCCAGCAGCCTAAACAGGGGGGTCACTGAAGCTTTCTTT
D gene: TRBD2; V gene: TRBV5-5; J gene: TRBJ2-1; clone size: .; CDR3 protein: CASSLSVAGGIKEQFF; CDR3 DNA: TGTGCCAGCAGCTTGTCCGTAGCGGGGGGGATTAAGGAGCAGTTCTTC
D gene: .; V gene: TRBV5-5; J gene: TRBJ2-7; clone size: .; CDR3 protein: CASSHAPGDEQYF; CDR3 DNA: TGTGCCAGCAGCCACGCCCCAGGGGACGAGCAGTACTTC
D gene: TRBD2; V gene: TRBV14; J gene: TRBJ2-5; clone size: once; CDR3 protein: CASSQGREKVVETQYF; CDR3 DNA: TGTGCCAGCAGCCAAGGGCGGGAGAAAGTGGTAGAGACCCAGTACTTC
D gene: TRBD1; V gene: TRBV14; J gene: TRBJ1-3; clone size: few; CDR3 protein: CASSQRRDRGWRSSGNTIYF; CDR3 DNA: TGTGCCAGCAGCCAAAGACGTGACAGGGGTTGGAGGAGCTCTGGAAACACCATATATTTT
D gene: .; V gene: TRBV15; J gene: TRBJ2-3; clone size: .; CDR3 protein: CATSTWTGLTSTDTQYF; CDR3 DNA: TGTGCCACCAGCACCTGGACTGGGTTAACTAGCACAGATACGCAGTATTTT
D gene: .; V gene: TRBV5-6; J gene: TRBJ2-1; clone size: .; CDR3 protein: CASSLSRTREFLSYNEQFF; CDR3 DNA: TGTGCCAGCAGCTTATCGAGGACCAGGGAGTTTCTCTCCTACAATGAGCAGTTCTTC
D gene: TRBD1; V gene: TRBV3-1/TRBV3-2; J gene: TRBJ1-2; clone size: .; CDR3 protein: CASSPFPGQGAGDYGYTF; CDR3 DNA: TGTGCCAGCAGCCCATTTCCGGGACAGGGGGCAGGAGACTATGGCTACACCTTC
D gene: .; V gene: TRBV6-2/TRBV6-3; J gene: TRBJ2-3; clone size: .; CDR3 protein: CASSLSTGTDTQYF; CDR3 DNA: TGTGCCAGCAGTTTGTCGACAGGCACAGATACGCAGTATTTT
D gene: .; V gene: TRBV10-3; J gene: TRBJ1-2; clone size: .; CDR3 protein: CAIGGDNYGYTF; CDR3 DNA: TGTGCCATCGGCGGAGATAACTATGGCTACACCTTC
D gene: TRBD1; V gene: TRBV3-1/TRBV3-2; J gene: TRBJ2-7; clone size: .; CDR3 protein: CASSPRTGDYEQYF; CDR3 DNA: TGTGCCAGCAGCCCGAGGACAGGAGACTACGAGCAGTACTTC
D gene: .; V gene: TRBV5-6; J gene: TRBJ1-1; clone size: .; CDR3 protein: CASSLVAKGEAFF; CDR3 DNA: TGTGCCAGCAGCTTGGTCGCTAAGGGTGAAGCTTTCTTT
D gene: .; V gene: TRBV11-2; J gene: TRBJ2-7; clone size: .; CDR3 protein: CASSFQRGEQYF; CDR3 DNA: TGTGCCAGCAGCTTCCAACGGGGGGAGCAGTACTTC
D gene: .; V gene: TRBV7-9; J gene: TRBJ2-7; clone size: .; CDR3 protein: CASSFGQGAINEQYF; CDR3 DNA: TGTGCCAGCAGCTTCGGGCAGGGAGCTATCAACGAGCAGTACTTC
D gene: .; V gene: TRBV5-4; J gene: TRBJ1-1; clone size: .; CDR3 protein: CASSLVAGNTEAFF; CDR3 DNA: TGTGCCAGCAGCTTGGTTGCGGGGAACACTGAAGCTTTCTTT
D gene: .; V gene: TRBV18; J gene: TRBJ2-7; clone size: once; CDR3 protein: CASSPAGPSYEQYF; CDR3 DNA: TGTGCCAGCTCACCCGCGGGACCGAGCTACGAGCAGTACTTC
D gene: .; V gene: TRBV5-4; J gene: TRBJ1-2; clone size: .; CDR3 protein: CASSLDGPAGGYGYTF; CDR3 DNA: TGTGCCAGCAGCTTGGATGGACCCGCGGGAGGTTATGGCTACACCTTC
D gene: TRBD1; V gene: TRBV18; J gene: TRBJ1-3; clone size: once; CDR3 protein: CASSSQTGQSSGNTIYF; CDR3 DNA: TGTGCCAGCTCTTCTCAAACGGGACAGTCGTCTGGAAACACCATATATTTT
D gene: .; V gene: TRBV7-8; J gene: TRBJ2-3; clone size: .; CDR3 protein: CASSLVSVTDTQYF; CDR3 DNA: TGTGCCAGCAGCTTAGTTAGCGTCACAGATACGCAGTATTTT
D gene: .; V gene: TRBV3-1/TRBV3-2; J gene: TRBJ1-1; clone size: .; CDR3 protein: CASSQAVNTEAFF; CDR3 DNA: TGTGCCAGCAGCCAAGCAGTGAACACTGAAGCTTTCTTT
D gene: TRBD2; V gene: TRBV27; J gene: TRBJ2-1; clone size: .; CDR3 protein: CASSLSFLAGGYNEQFF; CDR3 DNA: TGTGCCAGCAGTTTATCTTTTCTAGCGGGAGGATACAATGAGCAGTTCTTC
D gene: TRBD1; V gene: TRBV4-3; J gene: TRBJ1-1; clone size: .; CDR3 protein: CASSQGQGVNTEAFF; CDR3 DNA: TGCGCCAGCAGCCAAGGGCAGGGGGTGAACACTGAAGCTTTCTTT
D gene: .; V gene: TRBV4-3; J gene: TRBJ1-5; clone size: .; CDR3 protein: CASSQVWGSWQPQHF; CDR3 DNA: TGCGCCAGCAGCCAAGTATGGGGAAGTTGGCAGCCCCAGCATTTT
D gene: TRBD1; V gene: TRBV7-9; J gene: TRBJ2-7; clone size: .; CDR3 protein: CASSLEGHRGYEQYF; CDR3 DNA: TGTGCCAGCAGCTTAGAAGGCCACAGGGGCTACGAGCAGTACTTC
D gene: .; V gene: TRBV6-1; J gene: TRBJ2-5; clone size: .; CDR3 protein: CASSELSRSGETQYF; CDR3 DNA: TGTGCCAGCAGTGAATTATCGAGAAGCGGGGAGACCCAGTACTTC
D gene: TRBD1; V gene: TRBV7-9; J gene: TRBJ2-5; clone size: .; CDR3 protein: CASRKTGGVETQYF; CDR3 DNA: TGTGCCAGCAGAAAGACAGGGGGCGTGGAGACCCAGTACTTC
D gene: .; V gene: TRBV5-1; J gene: TRBJ1-5; clone size: .; CDR3 protein: CASSLVGNQPQHF; CDR3 DNA: TGCGCCAGCAGCTTGGTAGGTAATCAGCCCCAGCATTTT
D gene: .; V gene: TRBV6-5; J gene: TRBJ1-5; clone size: .; CDR3 protein: CASSYSWGDQPQHF; CDR3 DNA: TGTGCCAGCAGTTACTCATGGGGGGATCAGCCCCAGCATTTT
D gene: TRBD2; V gene: TRBV18; J gene: TRBJ2-5; clone size: .; CDR3 protein: CASSRTSGSFETQYF; CDR3 DNA: TGTGCCAGCTCGAGGACTAGCGGGAGCTTTGAGACCCAGTACTTC
D gene: .; V gene: TRBV5-4; J gene: TRBJ2-5; clone size: .; CDR3 protein: CASSLISGLGETQYF; CDR3 DNA: TGTGCCAGCAGCTTGATATCCGGGCTGGGGGAGACCCAGTACTTC
D gene: TRBD2; V gene: TRBV27; J gene: TRBJ2-7; clone size: .; CDR3 protein: CASSLGREGPLRLQYF; CDR3 DNA: TGTGCCAGCAGTTTAGGGCGGGAGGGCCCCCTACGCCTACAGTACTTC
D gene: .; V gene: TRBV29-1; J gene: TRBJ1-1; clone size: .; CDR3 protein: CSVASGLMNTEAFF; CDR3 DNA: TGCAGCGTTGCCTCGGGCCTAATGAACACTGAAGCTTTCTTT
D gene: .; V gene: TRBV19; J gene: TRBJ1-3; clone size: .; CDR3 protein: CASTQWGSGNTIYF; CDR3 DNA: TGTGCCAGTACCCAGTGGGGTTCTGGAAACACCATATATTTT
D gene: .; V gene: TRBV5-6; J gene: TRBJ2-7; clone size: .; CDR3 protein: CASSFQGYEQYF; CDR3 DNA: TGTGCCAGCAGCTTCCAGGGTTACGAGCAGTACTTC